The clone carrying this T cell receptor (beta chain) was detected only a few times. Its specificity is not known. The CDR3 runs 13 residues. CDR1 MNHEY and CDR2 SVGAGI come from the germline V gene. The V end lost 6 bases, the J end lost 7 bases, and 13 bases lay between the germline ends. The data belong to a study of post-analysis software for immune sequencing data. Notes on the study in general: Controls had significantly higher normalized Chao1 diversity than multiple sclerosis patients. Four to six TRBV segments (TRBV5-6, TRBV5-1 and TRBV20-1 among them) occurred more frequently in patients than in controls.

Incorporated into the TCR beta cDNA libraries were unique molecular identifiers, which served to reduce PCR and sequencing biases. A single record per CDR3 protein comes from TCRdb applying MiXCR to the PCR reads. Of hundreds of thousands of distinct CDR3 sequences in the sample, roughly 29% were seen once. The source of this sequence is a girl aged 5-17 years with multiple sclerosis. The chain combines TRBV6-5 with TRBJ2-1; D is possibly TRBD1 (5 bases). The sequencing sample was made of blood. This chain's CDR3 is CASSPTVINEQFF. In DNA form, the CDR3 reads TGTGCCAGCAGCCCGACAGTCATTAATGAGCAGTTCTTC.